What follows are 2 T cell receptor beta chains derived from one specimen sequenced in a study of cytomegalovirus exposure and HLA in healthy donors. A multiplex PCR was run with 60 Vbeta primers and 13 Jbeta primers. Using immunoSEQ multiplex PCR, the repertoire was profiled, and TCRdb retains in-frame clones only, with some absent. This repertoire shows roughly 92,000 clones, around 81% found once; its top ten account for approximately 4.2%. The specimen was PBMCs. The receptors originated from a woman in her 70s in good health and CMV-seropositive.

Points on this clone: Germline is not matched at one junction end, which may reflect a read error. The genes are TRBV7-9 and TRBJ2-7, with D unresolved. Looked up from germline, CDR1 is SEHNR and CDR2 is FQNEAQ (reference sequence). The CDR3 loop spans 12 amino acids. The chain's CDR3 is CSSSTQLTEQYF. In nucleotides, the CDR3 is TGTTCCAGCAGCACGCAACTAACAGAGCAGTACTTC.

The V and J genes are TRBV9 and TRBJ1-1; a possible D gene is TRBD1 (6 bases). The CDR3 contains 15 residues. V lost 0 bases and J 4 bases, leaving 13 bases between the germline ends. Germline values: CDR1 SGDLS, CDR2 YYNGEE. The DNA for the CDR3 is TGTGCCAGCAGCGTAGCTGGGGGGGCAGGCACTGAAGCTTTCTTT. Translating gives CASSVAGGAGTEAFF.